At least ten counts were recorded for the clone carrying this TCR beta chain. The antigen is undetermined. The data were obtained in a study of blood T cells in healthy people across ages. Regarding the study as a whole: Both naive CD4+ cell counts and diversity were greater in long-lived donors than in aged donors.

Together with a sample-barcoded 5' primer, a J-beta primer mix was included in a second PCR lasting about 7 to 12 cycles. TCRdb re-called the 5' RACE reads through MiXCR, storing one row per CDR3 protein. The data contain some 730,000 distinct CDR3 sequences, about 20% of them seen just once; the ten biggest clones take up about 20%. The clonotype comes from a man aged 70-80 years in good health. Material: blood.

The CDR3 here is CSAAQGRETQYF. The CDR3 region has the DNA TGCAGTGCTGCCCAGGGGCGGGAGACCCAGTACTTC. The J gene is TRBJ2-5, the V gene TRBV20-1, with D possibly matching TRBD1 (6 bases). The CDR3 extends over 12 amino acids. The germline V gene encodes CDR1 DFQATT and CDR2 SNEGSKA (reference sequence). With 5 bases removed from V and 5 bases from J, the gap between germline ends came to 12 bases.